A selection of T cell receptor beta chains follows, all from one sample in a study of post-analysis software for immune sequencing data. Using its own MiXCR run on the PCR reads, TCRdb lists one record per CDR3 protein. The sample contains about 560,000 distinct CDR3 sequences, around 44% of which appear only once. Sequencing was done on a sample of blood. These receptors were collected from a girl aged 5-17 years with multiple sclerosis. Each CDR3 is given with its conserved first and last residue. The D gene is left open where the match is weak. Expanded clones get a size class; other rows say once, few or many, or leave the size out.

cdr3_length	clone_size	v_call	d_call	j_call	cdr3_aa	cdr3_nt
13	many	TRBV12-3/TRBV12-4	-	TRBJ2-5	CASSFAERETQYF	TGTGCCAGCAGTTTCGCCGAGAGAGAGACCCAGTACTTC
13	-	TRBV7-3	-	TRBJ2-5	CASSPQWGGGMYF	TGTGCCAGCAGCCCTCAATGGGGCGGAGGAATGTACTTC
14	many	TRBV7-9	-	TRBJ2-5	CASSLTGPQETQYF	TGTGCCAGCAGCTTAACAGGGCCCCAAGAGACCCAGTACTTC
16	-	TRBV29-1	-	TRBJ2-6	CSVEGGPESGANVLTF	TGCAGCGTTGAAGGAGGGCCCGAGTCTGGGGCCAACGTCCTGACTTTC
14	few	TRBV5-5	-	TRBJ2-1	CASSLRDLYNEQFF	TGTGCCAGCAGCCTACGGGACTTATACAATGAGCAGTTCTTC
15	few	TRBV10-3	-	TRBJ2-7	CAISGGTPKSYEQYF	TGTGCCATCAGTGGGGGGACTCCTAAATCCTACGAGCAGTACTTC
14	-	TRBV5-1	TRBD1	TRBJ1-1	CASRMTGDGTEAFF	TGCGCCAGCAGGATGACAGGGGATGGCACTGAAGCTTTCTTT
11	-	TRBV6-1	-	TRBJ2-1	CASSVDDEQFF	TGTGCCAGCAGTGTGGACGATGAGCAGTTCTTC
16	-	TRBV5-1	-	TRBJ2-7	CASSLGGDSWSYEQYF	TGCGCCAGCAGCTTGGGCGGGGACTCTTGGTCCTACGAGCAGTACTTC
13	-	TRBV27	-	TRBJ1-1	CASILRGSGEAFF	TGTGCCAGCATCCTCAGAGGGTCAGGAGAAGCTTTCTTT
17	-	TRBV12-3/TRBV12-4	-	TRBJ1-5	CASSLVALGAGDQPQHF	TGTGCCAGCAGTTTAGTCGCCCTCGGGGCAGGGGATCAGCCCCAGCATTTT
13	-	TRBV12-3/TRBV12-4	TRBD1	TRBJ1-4	CASRTGGDEKRFF	TGTGCCAGCCGGACAGGGGGGGATGAAAAACGGTTTTTT
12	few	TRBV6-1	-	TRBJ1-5	CASRSSNQPQHF	TGTGCCAGCAGGTCGAGCAATCAGCCCCAGCATTTT
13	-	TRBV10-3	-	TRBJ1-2	CAISPGVDYGYTF	TGTGCCATCAGCCCAGGGGTGGATTATGGCTACACCTTC
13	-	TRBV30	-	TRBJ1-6	CAWTLQDNSPLHF	TGTGCCTGGACGCTCCAGGATAATTCACCCCTCCACTTT
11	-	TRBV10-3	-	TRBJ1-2	CAIEGGYGYTF	TGTGCCATCGAGGGGGGCTATGGCTACACCTTC
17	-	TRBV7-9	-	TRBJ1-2	CASSPGGGASLLYGYTF	TGTGCCAGCAGCCCCGGGGGGGGGGCTTCTCTCCTTTATGGCTACACCTTC
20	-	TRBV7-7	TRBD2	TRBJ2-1	CASSSASPGLGGGPHNEQFF	TGTGCTAGCAGCTCGGCTTCCCCGGGACTAGGGGGAGGGCCCCACAATGAGCAGTTCTTC
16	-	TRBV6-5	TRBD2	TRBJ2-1	CASSYSPSGGNNEQFF	TGTGCCAGCAGTTACTCACCTAGCGGGGGAAACAATGAGCAGTTCTTC
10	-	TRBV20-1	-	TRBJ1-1	CSHLNTEAFF	TGCAGCCACTTGAACACTGAAGCTTTCTTT
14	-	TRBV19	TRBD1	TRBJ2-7	CATLPGQGPYEQYF	TGTGCCACCCTTCCGGGACAGGGGCCCTACGAGCAGTACTTC
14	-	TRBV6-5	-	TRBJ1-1	CASSPDRRNTEAFF	TGTGCCAGCAGCCCCGACAGAAGGAACACTGAAGCTTTCTTT
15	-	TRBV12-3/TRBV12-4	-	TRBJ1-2	CASSKRDGGLYGYTF	TGTGCCAGCAGCAAAAGGGATGGGGGGCTCTATGGCTACACCTTC
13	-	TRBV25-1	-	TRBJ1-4	CASSWTGDEKLFF	TGTGCCAGTTCTTGGACGGGAGATGAAAAACTGTTTTTT
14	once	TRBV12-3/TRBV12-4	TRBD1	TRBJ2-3	CASSLGQGTDAQYF	TGTGCCAGCAGTTTAGGACAGGGGACAGATGCGCAATATTTT
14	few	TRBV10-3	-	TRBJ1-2	CAISEKLGWWGYTF	TGTGCCATCAGTGAGAAGCTGGGGTGGTGGGGCTACACCTTC
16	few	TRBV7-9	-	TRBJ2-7	CASSSAGATWTYEQYF	TGTGCCAGCAGCTCCGCGGGGGCCACATGGACGTACGAGCAGTACTTC
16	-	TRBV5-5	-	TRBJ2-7	CASSLGGESGSYEQYF	TGTGCCAGCAGCTTGGGAGGGGAGTCCGGCTCCTACGAGCAGTACTTC
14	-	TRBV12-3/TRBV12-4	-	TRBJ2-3	CASGRAEELDTQYF	TGTGCCAGCGGGCGTGCGGAGGAGTTGGATACGCAGTATTTT
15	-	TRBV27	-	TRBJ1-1	CASSLWRRMNTEAFF	TGTGCCAGCAGTTTATGGAGACGGATGAACACTGAAGCTTTCTTT
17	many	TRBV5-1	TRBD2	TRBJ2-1	CASSGTSGLAAGNEQFF	TGCGCCAGCAGTGGGACTAGCGGGCTCGCGGCGGGGAATGAGCAGTTCTTC
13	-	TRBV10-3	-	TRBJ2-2	CAISELTTGELFF	TGTGCCATCAGTGAATTAACCACCGGGGAGCTGTTTTTT